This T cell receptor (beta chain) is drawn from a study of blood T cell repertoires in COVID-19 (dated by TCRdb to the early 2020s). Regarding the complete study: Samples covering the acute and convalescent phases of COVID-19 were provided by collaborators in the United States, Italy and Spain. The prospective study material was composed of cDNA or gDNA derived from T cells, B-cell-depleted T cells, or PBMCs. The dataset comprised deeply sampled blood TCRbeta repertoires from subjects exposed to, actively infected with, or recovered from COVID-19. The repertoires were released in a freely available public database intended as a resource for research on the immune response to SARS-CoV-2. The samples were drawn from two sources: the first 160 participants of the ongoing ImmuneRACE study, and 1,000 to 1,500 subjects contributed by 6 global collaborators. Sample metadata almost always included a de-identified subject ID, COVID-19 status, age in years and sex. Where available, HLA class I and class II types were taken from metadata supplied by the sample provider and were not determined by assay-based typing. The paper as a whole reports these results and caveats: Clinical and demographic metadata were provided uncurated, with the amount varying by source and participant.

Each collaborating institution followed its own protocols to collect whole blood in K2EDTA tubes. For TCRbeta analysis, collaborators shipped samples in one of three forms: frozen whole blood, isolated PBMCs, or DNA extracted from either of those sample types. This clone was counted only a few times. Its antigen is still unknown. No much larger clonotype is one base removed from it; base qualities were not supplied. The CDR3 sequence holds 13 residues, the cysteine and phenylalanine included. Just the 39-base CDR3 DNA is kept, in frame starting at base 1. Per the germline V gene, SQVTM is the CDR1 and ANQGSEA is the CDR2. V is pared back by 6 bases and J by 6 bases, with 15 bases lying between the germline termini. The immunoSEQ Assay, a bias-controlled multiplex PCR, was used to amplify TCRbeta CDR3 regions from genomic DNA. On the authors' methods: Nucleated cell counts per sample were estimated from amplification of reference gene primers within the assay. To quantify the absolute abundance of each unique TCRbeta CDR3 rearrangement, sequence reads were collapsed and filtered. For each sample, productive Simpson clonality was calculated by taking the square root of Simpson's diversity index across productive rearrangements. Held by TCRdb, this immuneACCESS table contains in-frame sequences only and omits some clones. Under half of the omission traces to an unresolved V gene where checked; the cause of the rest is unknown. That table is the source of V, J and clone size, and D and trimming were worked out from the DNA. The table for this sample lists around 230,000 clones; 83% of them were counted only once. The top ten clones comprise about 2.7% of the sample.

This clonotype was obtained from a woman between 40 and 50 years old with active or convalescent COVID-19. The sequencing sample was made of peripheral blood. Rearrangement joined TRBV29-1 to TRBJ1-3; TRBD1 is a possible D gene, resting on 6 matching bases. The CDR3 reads CSVTTGLVNTIYF. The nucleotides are TGCAGCGTAACCACAGGGCTCGTAAACACCATATATTTT.